This entry is about one T cell receptor beta chain. What it binds is unknown. The sample originates from a study of cytomegalovirus exposure and HLA in healthy donors. Study conclusions and caveats: Earlier analysis found most TCR beta V segments productive about 87% or about 30% of the time. Most sequenced TCRs were rare (though some public TCRs occurred in many donors). Certain indistinguishable V segments, among them TRBV6-2 and TRBV6-3, were excluded. The authors later found TCR association rates varying by HLA locus, with DRB1 most and HLA-C fewest.

This CDR3 comprises 14 residues. V lost 0 bases and J 4 bases, leaving 8 bases between the germline ends. In germline, CDR1 is SGHAT, CDR2 FQNNGV. PCR used 60 Vbeta primers and 13 Jbeta primers. Some clones are missing from TCRdb's copy, which holds only in-frame ones; the method was immunoSEQ multiplex PCR. The sample lists some 150,000 clones, roughly 82% occurring once. The chain combines TRBV11-2 with TRBJ2-3; D unclear. The sequence was collected from a man aged 25-40 years in good health and CMV-seropositive. Sequencing input: PBMCs. In nucleotides, the CDR3 is TGTGCCAGCAGCTTAGATCGTACATCAGATACGCAGTATTTT. Its translation: CASSLDRTSDTQYF.